The entry below gives a single T cell receptor (beta chain) sequence along with its context. Germline loops: CDR1 SGDLS, CDR2 YYNGEE. This CDR3 region has 14 residues. The trim removed 4 bases at V and 6 bases at J, leaving 6 bases unmatched. Documented treatment: oral pan-JAK inhibitor, 5-10 mg twice daily. The sample originates from a study of CD8+ T cells in alopecia areata. RNA extraction and reverse transcription yielded cDNA as sequencing template. Assay used: immunoSEQ multiplex PCR; TCRdb lists only in-frame clones, some missing. The data contain around 180,000 clones, under 80% of them singletons.

Sample: CD4+ T cells sorted from blood, taken between weeks 49 and 50, from a patient treated with tofacitinib. The TCR was taken from a human donor with alopecia areata. The rearrangement uses TRBV9 and TRBJ1-2; 10 bases are shared with TRBD1. CDR3 sequence: CASSPGTGADGYTF. The DNA of the CDR3 is TGTGCCAGCAGCCCCGGGACAGGGGCCGATGGCTACACCTTC.